This T cell receptor beta chain was sequenced during a study of siplizumab effects on memory and regulatory T cells. Clones were read by immunoSEQ multiplex PCR, and TCRdb kept only the in-frame ones, dropping some. The data hold 50,000 to 70,000 clones, with just over 95% observed a single time. The V gene's germline CDR1 is LNHDA and CDR2 SQIVND (reference sequence). The CDR3 is 14 residues long. Trimming cost V 10 bases and J 0 bases, with 16 bases left between them. Sequence data were generated for unstimulated naive, memory, effector memory and TEMRA subsets in three donor pairs. This TCR came from a human donor in good health. The sample was naive CD8+ T cells sorted from blood. The chain combines TRBV19 with TRBJ2-7, with D possibly being TRBD1 (6 bases). CDR3 region: CATEAGENSYEQYF. The CDR3 bases are TGTGCCACAGAGGCAGGGGAAAACTCCTACGAGCAGTACTTC. Based on the CDR3 plus reference TRBV19 and TRBJ2-7, the full variable domain is DGGITQSPKYLFRKEGQNVTLSCEQNLNHDAMYWYRQDPGQGLRLIYYSQIVNDFQKGDIAEGYSVSREKKESFPLTVTSAQKNPTAFYLCATEAGENSYEQYFGPGTRLTVT.